A selection of T cell receptor beta chains follows, all from one sample in a study of tumor-infiltrating lymphocytes in primary liver carcinoma. One entry per CDR3 protein results from TCRdb running MiXCR on the multiplex PCR reads. The profile covers 40,000 to 55,000 distinct CDR3 sequences, with about 80% appearing a single time and around a quarter taken by the ten largest. The sequencing input was liver tumor tissue from sampling region 5. These receptors all come from a man between 40 and 49 years old with primary liver carcinoma and hepatitis B virus infection. CDR3s leave out the opening cysteine and the closing phenylalanine or tryptophan. Each record gives: J gene, V gene, CDR3 protein.

TRBJ2-7 | TRBV7-9 | ASSPMERAYEQY
TRBJ2-1 | TRBV20-1 | SARDRRAGLYNEQF
TRBJ1-1 | TRBV6-2/TRBV6-3 | ASSSAEPAF
TRBJ2-1 | TRBV5-1 | ASSSLPGLRNEQF
TRBJ1-4 | TRBV20-1 | SARDPQGGGGEKLF
TRBJ1-2 | TRBV5-6 | ASSSWKSGCT
TRBJ2-7 | TRBV29-1 | SVEARQGGSREQY
TRBJ2-1 | TRBV28 | ATDRGGLYKEQF
TRBJ2-7 | TRBV6-1 | ASSEARLAVHC
TRBJ2-4 | TRBV12-3/TRBV12-4 | ASSFFGPGQSTNIQY
TRBJ2-1 | TRBV30 | AWSRLGGRAYNEQL
TRBJ2-1 | TRBV7-8 | PSSLVGAGVNEQF
TRBJ2-3 | TRBV5-5 | ASSQDRGSSDTQY
TRBJ2-1 | TRBV11-3 | ASCFAGPCNEQF
TRBJ2-1 | TRBV11-1 | ASSLRSLAVGSHDEQF
TRBJ2-1 | TRBV7-9 | ASSIGTTGNEQF
TRBJ2-2 | TRBV18 | ASSPLPSGGNTGELF
TRBJ1-1 | TRBV29-1 | SAAAGWSMNTEAF
TRBJ2-3 | TRBV4-2 | GSGRESTGTQY
TRBJ2-5 | TRBV20-1 | SAMPRTETQY
TRBJ2-3 | TRBV5-5 | ASNPTSTDYTQY
TRBJ2-3 | TRBV6-6 | ASSYVVGNTDTQY
TRBJ1-6 | TRBV12-3/TRBV12-4 | ASRAWANSPLH
TRBJ2-7 | TRBV6-6 | ASSIADSAHEQY
TRBJ1-2 | TRBV6-5 | ASSPQGAVGYT
TRBJ2-5 | TRBV6-6 | ASSHQETQY
TRBJ2-7 | TRBV5-4 | ASSSGDFPYEQY
TRBJ2-1 | TRBV29-1 | NVEFGNGRITDEQF
TRBJ2-5 | TRBV6-2/TRBV6-3 | ASSNSQETQY
TRBJ2-1 | TRBV2 | ASSWHATNEQF
TRBJ2-1 | TRBV29-1 | SVVGAQSSEQF
TRBJ2-2 | TRBV11-2 | ANSLESHTGEPF
TRBJ2-3 | TRBV4-1 | TSSQANSWAHTDTQY
TRBJ1-2 | TRBV5-1 | VSSLLSDYGCT
TRBJ2-1 | TRBV6-5 | ACSPLPSFGEQF
TRBJ1-1 | TRBV5-1 | ATASGDMNIEAF
TRBJ2-1 | TRBV5-4 | AGSTAGQNNNEQF
TRBJ2-5 | TRBV5-1 | ASSLDGRARETQY
TRBJ1-2 | TRBV10-3 | AISDDMEGYI
TRBJ1-2 | TRBV7-9 | VSRWDKGFHGYT
TRBJ1-1 | TRBV10-3 | AFIDPGGNTGAF
TRBJ1-2 | TRBV14 | ASTPLWGYT
TRBJ1-4 | TRBV7-8 | ASSFEADGGLF
TRBJ2-2 | TRBV6-4 | SSSDLNENTRELF
TRBJ2-3 | TRBV11-2 | ASSPPGRANTQC
TRBJ2-3 | TRBV5-1 | ASRIQEGIDTQY
TRBJ2-2 | TRBV7-9 | ASSLVLQGWTGELL
TRBJ2-1 | TRBV5-6 | ASSYRGRAYNEQF
TRBJ2-4 | TRBV11-1 | ASSFPGTSGSKSIQY
TRBJ2-1 | TRBV24-1 | AASDPSGSSYNEQF
TRBJ1-1 | TRBV30 | AWKEEGNTEAF
TRBJ1-1 | TRBV6-1 | ASSYGSITEAF
TRBJ2-7 | TRBV12-3/TRBV12-4 | VSSPFAGYEQY
TRBJ2-1 | TRBV10-2 | ASVLVEYNEQF
TRBJ2-2 | TRBV29-1 | RVMGNTGELF
TRBJ2-5 | TRBV10-2 | ASSARLPAAQETQY
TRBJ2-1 | TRBV11-2 | ASSLGVVMYEQF
TRBJ2-7 | TRBV30 | AWRLPGLAGRYKQY
TRBJ2-1 | TRBV12-3/TRBV12-4 | ASSLAGGPNNGQF
TRBJ2-2 | TRBV7-3 | ASSLLGSSTGELF